Listed here are 3 T cell receptor beta chains from one sample, sequenced in a study of human T cells and chemical hapten exposure. Time point defined: patch test 2, 6 weeks after DPC sensitization. Treatment of the sample: therapeutic diphenylcyclopropenone sensitization with weekly scalp DPC. TCRdb recomputed calls from the RACE reads with MiXCR, one row per CDR3 protein. The top ten hold roughly 5.4% of the sample, which has a few hundred thousand distinct CDR3 sequences, under 6.5% seen once. The source material was whole blood, sampled in connection with sensitization to the hapten diphenylcyclopropenone (DPC). The source of these receptors is a woman younger than 35 with alopecia areata. Some clones in this sample may be carry-over from other donors' samples.

This clonotype was seen a few times. The CDR3 DNA sequence: TGCAGCGTTGAAAAACAGGGGAACTATGGCTACACCTTC. This encodes CSVEKQGNYGYTF. The chain links TRBV29-1 to TRBJ1-2; 7 bases fit TRBD1. Germline V lookup: CDR1 SQVTM, CDR2 ANQGSEA. The CDR3 is 13 residues long. The J segment lost 2 bases and the V segment lost 2 bases, leaving 2 bases of the junction unmatched. The variable domain in full, with the rest retrieved from reference TRBV29-1 and TRBJ1-2, is SAVISQKPSRDICQRGTSLTIQCQVDSQVTMMFWYRQQPGQSLTLIATANQGSEATYESGFVIDKFPISRPNLTFSTLTVSNMSPEDSSIYLCSVEKQGNYGYTFGSGTRLTVV.

The V call is TRBV28, the J call TRBJ1-6; D is perhaps TRBD1 (6 bases). Trimming left V 4 bases short and J 8 bases short, with 15 bases between. CDR1 is MDHEN and CDR2 is SYDVKM in the germline V gene. The length of the CDR3 is 15 residues. This CDR3 reads CASSSSGAGDSPLHF. The CDR3 nucleotides read TGTGCCAGCAGTTCGTCCGGGGCAGGGGATTCACCCCTCCACTTT.

The sample holds a few counts of this clonotype. This chain uses TRBV5-1 with TRBJ2-3, with D uncertain. The CDR3 loop spans 14 amino acids. V lost 2 bases and J lost 1, with 8 bases in between. Germline values: CDR1 SGHRS, CDR2 YFSETQ. The CDR3, as DNA: TGCGCCAGCAGCTTCAATTGGGGCACAGATACGCAGTATTTT. This encodes CASSFNWGTDTQYF.